The clone carrying this TCR beta chain has a single count. Per the original methods: Reference gene primer amplification in the assay estimated nucleated cell counts. Data came from immunoSEQ multiplex PCR; TCRdb stores just in-frame clones and leaves some out. V, J and clone size reflect that table, while D and trimming were determined from the DNA. The sample lists about 130,000 clones; around 79% were seen once. This specimen comes from a study of blood T cell repertoires in COVID-19. The CDR3 has 19 residues. The germline V gene has CDR1 MGHRA and CDR2 YSYEKL. The ends were cut back, 4 bases at V and 0 bases at J, with 21 bases in the middle.

Sample: peripheral blood. The chain couples TRBV4-1 to TRBJ1-4; D remains unclear. This clonotype was obtained from a woman aged 70-85 years with COVID-19, enrolled during active disease. The CDR3 loop reads CASSLTGDWSLATNEKLFF. DNA of the CDR3: TGCGCCAGCAGCCTTACTGGTGATTGGAGCCTTGCAACTAATGAAAAACTGTTTTTT.